The rows below give T cell receptor beta chains drawn from one sample of a study of blood T cell repertoires in COVID-19. Assay used: immunoSEQ multiplex PCR; TCRdb lists only in-frame clones, some missing. The sample records about 430,000 clones, 85% to 90% being singletons. Sequenced sample: PBMCs or T cells enriched from blood (not recorded which). The source of these receptors is a man under 40 who had recovered from COVID-19. The CDR3 runs from the conserved cysteine through the conserved F or W. A D gene is named only where the DNA matches it firmly. The size entry is marked missing in some rows and otherwise reads once, few, many or a size class.

J gene | D gene | V gene | clone size | CDR3 protein | CDR3 DNA
TRBJ1-1 | . | TRBV19 | . | CASSIANQGTEAFF | TGTGCCAGTAGTATCGCCAACCAGGGAACTGAAGCTTTCTTT
TRBJ1-5 | TRBD1 | TRBV6-5 | . | CASSWGTGGGNQPQHF | TGTGCCAGCAGTTGGGGGACAGGGGGAGGCAATCAGCCCCAGCATTTT
TRBJ2-2 | . | TRBV19 | . | CATSGLRNTGELFF | TGTGCCACAAGCGGCCTACGTAACACCGGGGAGCTGTTTTTT
TRBJ1-3 | . | TRBV19 | . | CASSITPHRTTSGNTIYF | TGTGCCAGTAGTATAACCCCTCACAGAACGACCTCTGGAAACACCATATATTTT
TRBJ1-1 | . | TRBV10-3 | . | CAISLGQYTEAFF | TGTGCCATCAGCCTTGGACAGTACACTGAAGCTTTCTTT
TRBJ2-3 | TRBD2 | TRBV3-1/TRBV3-2 | . | CASSQDLLAGVVDTQYF | TGTGCCAGCAGCCAGGACCTACTAGCGGGAGTTGTCGATACGCAGTATTTT
TRBJ1-1 | . | TRBV28 | . | CASSGGSRNTEAFF | TGTGCCAGCAGTGGGGGCAGTAGGAACACTGAAGCTTTCTTT
TRBJ2-7 | TRBD1 | TRBV5-4 | . | CASSLAPGGFNEQYF | TGTGCCAGCAGCTTGGCCCCAGGGGGCTTCAACGAGCAGTACTTC
TRBJ2-2 | TRBD2 | TRBV28 | . | CASSSWTSGGGELFF | TGTGCCAGCAGTTCTTGGACTAGCGGGGGTGGGGAGCTGTTTTTT
TRBJ2-1 | . | TRBV19 | . | CASSIAGLNEQFF | TGTGCCAGTAGTATAGCAGGGTTGAATGAGCAGTTCTTC
TRBJ2-7 | TRBD2 | TRBV2 | few | CASSLPSRLAGGSSYEQYF | TGTGCCAGCAGTCTACCCTCGAGACTAGCGGGAGGCTCCTCCTACGAGCAGTACTTC
TRBJ2-3 | TRBD2 | TRBV19 | . | CASSPTSGRAYDTQYF | TGTGCCAGTAGCCCCACTAGCGGGAGGGCCTATGATACGCAGTATTTT
TRBJ2-3 | TRBD1 | TRBV18 | . | CASSPERGRADTQYF | TGTGCCAGCTCACCAGAGAGGGGGCGCGCAGATACGCAGTATTTT
TRBJ2-1 | TRBD2 | TRBV10-3 | . | CATRTSGENEQFF | TGTGCCACTAGGACTAGCGGCGAAAATGAGCAGTTCTTC
TRBJ2-7 | TRBD1 | TRBV5-1 | once | CASSLALGQGAGSGEQYF | TGCGCCAGCAGCTTGGCCTTGGGACAGGGGGCTGGTTCGGGTGAGCAGTACTTC
TRBJ2-7 | TRBD1 | TRBV7-8 | . | CASSPYRGFGEQYF | TGTGCCAGCAGCCCATACAGGGGCTTTGGCGAGCAGTACTTC
TRBJ1-1 | . | TRBV28 | . | CASRVRRTEAFF | TGTGCCAGCAGAGTCCGGCGGACTGAAGCTTTCTTT
TRBJ2-7 | TRBD1 | TRBV25-1 | few | CASSLGQGGNEQYF | TGTGCCAGCAGTTTAGGACAGGGGGGCAACGAGCAGTACTTC
TRBJ2-1 | . | TRBV25-1 | . | CASTGTTFNEQFF | TGTGCCAGCACCGGGACAACCTTCAATGAGCAGTTCTTC
TRBJ2-1 | . | TRBV28 | . | CASSFILTRRHEQFF | TGTGCCAGCAGCTTTATTCTCACCCGCAGGCATGAGCAGTTCTTC
TRBJ1-4 | . | TRBV6-5 | . | CASSYDDGQANEKLFF | TGTGCCAGCAGTTACGATGACGGCCAGGCTAATGAAAAACTGTTTTTT
TRBJ2-1 | TRBD2 | TRBV4-2 | . | CASSQDTSGRANEQFF | TGTGCCAGCAGCCAAGACACTAGCGGGAGGGCCAATGAGCAGTTCTTC
TRBJ1-5 | TRBD1 | TRBV9 | . | CASSAGTGPQPQHF | TGTGCCAGCAGCGCCGGGACAGGTCCTCAGCCCCAGCATTTT
TRBJ2-1 | . | TRBV20-1 | . | CSASSRGKYNEQFF | TGCAGTGCTAGTTCGCGGGGCAAATACAATGAGCAGTTCTTC
TRBJ1-1 | . | TRBV5-5 | once | CASSFGNTEAFF | TGTGCCAGCAGCTTCGGTAACACTGAAGCTTTCTTT
TRBJ1-6 | . | TRBV7-9 | . | CASSSRLFNSPLHF | TGTGCCAGCAGTTCCAGACTGTTTAATTCACCCCTCCACTTT
TRBJ2-3 | . | TRBV7-9 | . | CASRSQGFADTQYF | TGTGCCAGCAGGTCACAGGGATTCGCAGATACGCAGTATTTT
TRBJ2-5 | TRBD2 | TRBV2 | . | CASSAAGGQETQYF | TGTGCCAGCAGTGCAGCGGGAGGTCAAGAGACCCAGTACTTC
TRBJ1-3 | . | TRBV18 | once | CASSLATGSSGNTIYF | TGTGCCAGCTCCCTCGCAACAGGGAGCTCTGGAAACACCATATATTTT
TRBJ2-7 | . | TRBV6-1 | . | CASSDGWAGLTYEQYF | TGTGCCAGCAGTGACGGCTGGGCGGGTCTAACCTACGAGCAGTACTTC
TRBJ1-2 | . | TRBV12-3/TRBV12-4 | . | CASSLLESSSYTF | TGTGCCAGCAGTTTGTTGGAGTCTTCCTCGTACACCTTC
TRBJ2-3 | TRBD2 | TRBV9 | . | CASSGTSGRTSTDTQYF | TGTGCCAGCAGCGGGACTAGCGGGAGGACTAGCACAGATACGCAGTATTTT
TRBJ2-7 | TRBD2 | TRBV4-1 | . | CASSQLAGDYEQYF | TGCGCCAGCAGCCAACTAGCGGGAGACTACGAGCAGTACTTC
TRBJ2-1 | TRBD2 | TRBV9 | . | CASSPMGTSGRYNEQFF | TGTGCCAGCAGCCCAATGGGGACTAGCGGGAGATACAATGAGCAGTTCTTC
TRBJ2-3 | . | TRBV9 | . | CARLAQITDTQYF | TGTGCCAGGTTAGCGCAAATCACAGATACGCAGTATTTT
TRBJ2-1 | TRBD2 | TRBV11-2 | . | CASSSYSGSYNEQFF | TGTGCCAGCAGCTCATATAGCGGGAGTTACAATGAGCAGTTCTTC
TRBJ2-7 | TRBD1 | TRBV24-1 | . | CATSDSGTGAYEQYF | TGTGCCACCAGTGACTCCGGGACAGGGGCCTACGAGCAGTACTTC
TRBJ2-7 | . | TRBV7-9 | once | CASSFLSAGTVHF | TGTGCCAGCAGCTTTTTGAGTGCCGGGACTGTGCACTTC
TRBJ1-5 | . | TRBV2 | . | CASSRDISNQPQHF | TGTGCCAGCAGTCGGGACATTAGCAATCAGCCCCAGCATTTT
TRBJ1-2 | TRBD1 | TRBV28 | many | CASSPTGTGGYTF | TGTGCCAGCAGCCCTACCGGGACAGGGGGCTACACCTTC
TRBJ2-7 | TRBD1 | TRBV5-1 | . | CASSKDTGTGGGRDEQYF | TGCGCCAGCAGCAAAGACACCGGGACAGGGGGCGGTCGCGACGAGCAGTACTTC
TRBJ2-7 | TRBD1 | TRBV11-2 | . | CASSPPPGTEGSYEQYF | TGTGCCAGCAGCCCCCCGCCCGGGACAGAAGGCTCCTACGAGCAGTACTTC
TRBJ2-7 | TRBD1 | TRBV19 | . | CASSLGRGRDEQYF | TGTGCCAGTAGTCTGGGCAGGGGGCGCGACGAGCAGTACTTC
TRBJ1-2 | TRBD1 | TRBV28 | . | CASSPPRLGGIDYGYTF | TGTGCCAGCAGCCCCCCTCGGTTAGGGGGCATTGACTATGGCTACACCTTC
TRBJ2-1 | TRBD2 | TRBV7-6 | . | CASSLGLAEYNEQFF | TGTGCCAGCAGCTTGGGACTAGCGGAATACAATGAGCAGTTCTTC